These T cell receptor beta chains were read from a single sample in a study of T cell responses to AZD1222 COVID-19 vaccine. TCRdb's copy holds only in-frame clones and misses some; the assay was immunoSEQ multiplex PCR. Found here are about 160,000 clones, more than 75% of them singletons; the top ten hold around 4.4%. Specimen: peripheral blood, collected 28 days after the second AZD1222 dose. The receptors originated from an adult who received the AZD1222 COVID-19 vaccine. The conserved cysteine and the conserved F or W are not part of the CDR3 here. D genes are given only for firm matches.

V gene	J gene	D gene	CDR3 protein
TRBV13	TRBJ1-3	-	ASSPRGGPTVGNTIY
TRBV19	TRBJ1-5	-	ATSLWGAQPQH
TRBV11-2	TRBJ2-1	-	ASSLDFAVGPSYNEQF
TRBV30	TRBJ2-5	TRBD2	AWSTDREVLAGGPQETQY
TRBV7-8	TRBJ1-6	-	ASSRGGGGNPLH
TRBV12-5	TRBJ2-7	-	ASGLDRPYEQY
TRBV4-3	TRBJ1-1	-	ASSPGVWAEAF
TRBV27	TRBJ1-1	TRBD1	ASSFYLQGLSPTEAF
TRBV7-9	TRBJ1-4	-	ASSLGLGEAPTNEKLF
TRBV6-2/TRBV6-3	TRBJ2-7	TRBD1	ASSYLQGAEQY
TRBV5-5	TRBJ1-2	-	ASSLDWPSNYGYT
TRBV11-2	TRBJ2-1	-	ASGSWPKNEQF
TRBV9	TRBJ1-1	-	ASSVGHQVLAEAF
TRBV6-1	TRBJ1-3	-	ASSEWGGSGNTIY
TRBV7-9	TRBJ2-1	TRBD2	ASSTRLAGGRFEQF
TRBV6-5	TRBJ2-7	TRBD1	ASSRTGDYEQY
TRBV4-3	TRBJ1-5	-	ASSQDGAGYQPQH
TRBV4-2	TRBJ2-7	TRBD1	ASSQELSQGADEQY
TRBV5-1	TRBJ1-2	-	ASSFRQGSDLYGYT
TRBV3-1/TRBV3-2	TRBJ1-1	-	ASSQDSYGPGTEAF
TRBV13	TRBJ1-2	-	ASSSSGGYHGYT
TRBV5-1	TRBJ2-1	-	ASSRVITDSWDYNEQF
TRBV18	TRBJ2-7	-	ASSPPAGWYEQY
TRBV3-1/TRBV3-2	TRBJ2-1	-	ASSQVGNEQF
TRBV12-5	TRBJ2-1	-	ASAILDNEQF
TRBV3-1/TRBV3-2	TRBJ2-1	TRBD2	ASSPGTSRSDEQF
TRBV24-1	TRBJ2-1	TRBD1	ATSDLTGGSEQF
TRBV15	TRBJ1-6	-	ATSSMGEGPYNSPLH
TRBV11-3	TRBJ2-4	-	ASSLIERKNIQY
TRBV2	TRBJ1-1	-	ASSEALVEAF
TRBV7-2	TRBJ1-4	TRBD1	ASSLARRDREEKLF
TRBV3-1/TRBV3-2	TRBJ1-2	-	ASSQPEGFGYT
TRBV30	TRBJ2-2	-	AWIKATTNTGELF
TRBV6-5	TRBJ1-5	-	ASSRSGTANQPQH
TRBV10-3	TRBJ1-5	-	ATQDSRNQPQH
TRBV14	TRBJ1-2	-	ASSPHGGVGGYT
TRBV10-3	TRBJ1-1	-	AISDRQVKGDTEAF
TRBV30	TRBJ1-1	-	AWSFSPEAF
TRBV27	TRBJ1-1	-	ASSFLRGALNTEAF
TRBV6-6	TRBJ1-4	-	AVGRPATNEKLF
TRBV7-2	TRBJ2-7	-	ASSFDPPYEQY
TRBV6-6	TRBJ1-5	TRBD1	ASSYVRGDQPQH
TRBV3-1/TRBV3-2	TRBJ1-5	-	ASSQEIGGDQPQH
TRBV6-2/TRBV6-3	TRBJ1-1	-	ASSQGWTEAF
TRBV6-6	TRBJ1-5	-	ASSTWFGQPQH
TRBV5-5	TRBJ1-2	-	ASSDQMDVRYGYT
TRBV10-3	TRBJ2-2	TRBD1	AITGGTGVTGELF
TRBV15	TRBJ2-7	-	ATSSPRIGVDEQY
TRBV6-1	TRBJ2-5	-	ASSDPRHLQETQY
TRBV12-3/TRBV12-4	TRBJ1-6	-	ASSFGSPLH
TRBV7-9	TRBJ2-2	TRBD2	ASWGLTGPGELF
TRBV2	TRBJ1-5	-	ASSGETGLYQPQH
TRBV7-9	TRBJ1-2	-	ASSSTQGANYGYT